This TCR beta chain comes out of a study of blood T cell repertoires in COVID-19 (dated by TCRdb to about 2020). Turning to the overall study: The collaborator samples originated in the United States, Italy and Spain and spanned the acute and convalescent phases of COVID-19. The prospective study material was composed of cDNA or gDNA derived from T cells, B-cell-depleted T cells, or PBMCs. The dataset comprised deeply sampled blood TCRbeta repertoires from subjects exposed to, actively infected with, or recovered from COVID-19. The repertoires were released in a freely available public database meant as a resource for research on the immune response to SARS-CoV-2. The samples were drawn from two sources: the first 160 participants of the ongoing ImmuneRACE study, and 950 to 1,500 subjects contributed by 6 global collaborators. The sample metadata nearly always contained a de-identified subject ID, COVID-19 status, age in years and sex. Where HLA class I and class II types were available, the types were taken from metadata supplied by the sample provider, not from assay-based typing.

As concerns this clone: This receptor's antigen is unknown. Base qualities are not at hand, and no much larger clone is one base apart.

TCRbeta CDR3 regions were amplified from genomic DNA by means of the immunoSEQ Assay, a bias-controlled multiplex PCR. Processing in the source paper ran as follows. Within the assay, amplification of reference gene primers was used to estimate how many nucleated cells each sample contained. To quantify the absolute abundance of each unique TCRbeta CDR3 rearrangement, sequence reads were collapsed and filtered. For each sample, productive Simpson clonality was calculated by taking the square root of Simpson's diversity index across productive rearrangements. TCRdb provides this immuneACCESS table in a form limited to in-frame rearrangements. Some clones are lacking; in checked studies, under half of them reflect an unresolved V gene, and why the rest are absent is not known. For V, J and clone size, that table is used; D and trimming come from the DNA. The sample has 150,000 to 170,000 clones on record, about 80% of them singletons. The leading ten clones occupy 7.3% of the sample.

The full study reports these points: The quantity of clinical and demographic metadata differed by source and by participant and was supplied without curation.

The CDR3 runs 15 amino acids, cysteine and phenylalanine included. The retained sequence is limited to the CDR3, 45 bases, with the frame set at the first base. The germline V gene encodes CDR1 SGDLS and CDR2 YYNGEE. V ends up 4 bases short and J 6 bases short, with an unmatched junction base count of 9. Enrolling through a virtual design, the prospective study's participants ranged in age from about 18 to 89 years and lived across some 22 United States geographic areas. Cohort assignment in the prospective study relied on participant-reported clinical history from a screening survey and a study questionnaire. For ImmuneRACE Cohort 3, a participant was defined as recovered based on two consecutive negative NP/OP PCR tests, clearance by a healthcare professional, or resolution of symptoms. Mobile phlebotomists in the prospective study collected whole blood, serum and a nasopharyngeal or oropharyngeal swab from every participant. Over a roughly 2-month period, participants in the prospective study had the option of providing additional blood draws and questionnaires. Before DNA extraction, prospective study blood samples were shipped either frozen or at room temperature.

Rearrangement joined TRBV9 to TRBJ1-1; 10 central nucleotides agree with TRBD1. The source is a man in his fifties who had recovered from COVID-19. The sequenced material came from PBMCs or T cells enriched from blood (not recorded which). The DNA sequence is TGTGCCAGCAGCTTCACCGGGACAGGGGTCGCTGAAGCTTTCTTT. Translated, it reads CASSFTGTGVAEAFF.